The 10 T cell receptor beta chains presented below share a single source sample, sequenced in a study of OX40 agonist ivuxolimab in advanced cancers. The data were produced by immunoSEQ multiplex PCR, yet TCRdb's version contains in-frame clones alone and is incomplete. The sample includes approximately 71,000 clones, around 84% of them seen just once. Specimen: CD4+ or CD8+ T cells sorted from blood, collected in a trial of the OX40 agonist ivuxolimab. These receptors were collected from an adult with an advanced solid tumor such as melanoma, head and neck, liver or kidney cancer.

V gene TRBV11-2 combines with J gene TRBJ1-1; the match to TRBD1 covers 7 bases. CDR1 and CDR2 from the germline V gene are SGHAT and FQNNGV. Trimming removed 5 bases from V and 6 bases from J; junction bases left unmatched: 12. The CDR3 is 15 amino acids. DNA for the CDR3: TGTGCCAGCAGCGGGACCGGGACAGCACCTTCTGAAGCTTTCTTT. This translates into CASSGTGTAPSEAFF. The variable domain in full, completed from reference TRBV11-2 and TRBJ1-1, reads EAGVAQSPRYKIIEKRQSVAFWCNPISGHATLYWYQQILGQGPKLLIQFQNNGVVDDSQLPKDRFSAERLKGVDSTLKIQPAKLEDSAVYLCASSGTGTAPSEAFFGQGTRLTVV.

The chain recombines TRBV29-1 with TRBJ1-1; 7 bases are a match to TRBD1. Germline CDR1 is SQVTM and CDR2 is ANQGSEA. The length of the CDR3 is 13 residues. With V trimmed by 7 bases and J by 5 bases, 10 bases remained unmatched. The CDR3 is CSAPGQLRTEAFF. The CDR3 DNA is TGCAGCGCCCCGGGACAGCTGAGGACTGAAGCTTTCTTT.

The chain has TRBV2 and TRBJ2-5, with a weak D call TRBD1 (5 bases). The CDR3 consists of 14 residues. Germline CDR1 reads SNHLY; CDR2 reads FYNNEI. V was trimmed by 6 bases and J by 2 bases, leaving 13 bases between them. For the CDR3, the DNA is TGTGCCAGCAGCCCCTTAAGGGGACAAGAGACCCAGTACTTC. Its protein product is CASSPLRGQETQYF.

V is TRBV7-6 and J is TRBJ2-1; D possibly corresponds to TRBD1 (5 bases). Deletions cut 2 bases from V and 12 bases from J, with 14 bases between. Germline assignment: CDR1 SGHVS and CDR2 FNYEAQ. CDR3 length equals 13 residues. In DNA, the CDR3 is TGTGCCAGCAGCTTACATCCGAACACAGGGCAGTTCTTC. Its protein is CASSLHPNTGQFF.

The chain is built from TRBV11-2 and TRBJ2-1; weak D call: TRBD2 (7 bases). V lost 5 bases to trimming and J lost 10 bases, with 24 bases between them. Germline CDR1 reads SGHAT; CDR2 reads FQNNGV. The CDR3 is 16 residues long. The chain's CDR3 is CASSHQSGGPFGEQFF. The CDR3 nucleotides are TGTGCCAGCAGCCACCAATCCGGGGGGCCCTTTGGGGAGCAGTTCTTC.

The gene calls are TRBV7-9 and TRBJ1-2; perhaps TRBD1 as D (5 bases). This CDR3 has 15 amino acids. The V gene's germline CDR1 is SEHNR and CDR2 FQNEAQ (reference sequence). The V gene lost 4 bases and the J gene lost 1 base, with 13 bases spanning the gap. CDR3 protein: CASSSKDSFNYGYTF. CDR3 nucleotide sequence: TGTGCCAGCAGCTCAAAAGACAGTTTTAACTATGGCTACACCTTC.

This clone has just a few counts. This chain connects TRBV6-1 to TRBJ1-1; D might be TRBD1 (6 bases). Germline lookup yields CDR1 MNHNS and CDR2 SASEGT. V gave up 4 bases and J gave up 4 bases, with 19 bases separating them. There are 16 residues in the CDR3. The CDR3 spells CASSVGQGILGTEAFF. The CDR3 nucleotides are TGTGCCAGCAGTGTCGGGCAGGGGATTTTAGGCACTGAAGCTTTCTTT.

This chain links TRBV9 with TRBJ1-1, with TRBD1 matching 7 bases. With 0 bases clipped from V and 0 bases from J, the junction kept 8 bases outside the gene matches. The CDR3 is 17 amino acids. The germline CDR1 and CDR2 sequences are SGDLS and YYNGEE. The chain's CDR3 is CASSVVGVGQMNTEAFF. The CDR3 DNA follows: TGTGCCAGCAGCGTAGTGGGGGTGGGACAGATGAACACTGAAGCTTTCTTT.

The chain recombines TRBV7-8 with TRBJ2-1, with 14 bases that match TRBD2. The germline V gene has CDR1 SGHVS and CDR2 FQNEAQ. The CDR3 is 18 residues long. Trimming at V came to 2 bases and at J to 6 bases, leaving 9 bases not matched to a gene. CDR3 nucleotide sequence: TGTGCCAGCAGCTTAAGACTAGCGGGAGGGCGACGGATCAATGAGCAGTTCTTC. It is translated as CASSLRLAGGRRINEQFF.

This clone was counted once. The chain uses TRBV28 and TRBJ1-2; maybe TRBD1 (6 bases). The V and J ends lost 6 bases and 9 bases respectively, with 29 bases between them. Germline CDR1 is MDHEN and CDR2 is SYDVKM. CDR3 length: 17 amino acids. CDR3 residues: CASSLDRTYGRGWSYTF. The CDR3 DNA reads TGTGCCAGCAGCCTTGACAGGACTTATGGTCGGGGCTGGAGCTACACCTTC.